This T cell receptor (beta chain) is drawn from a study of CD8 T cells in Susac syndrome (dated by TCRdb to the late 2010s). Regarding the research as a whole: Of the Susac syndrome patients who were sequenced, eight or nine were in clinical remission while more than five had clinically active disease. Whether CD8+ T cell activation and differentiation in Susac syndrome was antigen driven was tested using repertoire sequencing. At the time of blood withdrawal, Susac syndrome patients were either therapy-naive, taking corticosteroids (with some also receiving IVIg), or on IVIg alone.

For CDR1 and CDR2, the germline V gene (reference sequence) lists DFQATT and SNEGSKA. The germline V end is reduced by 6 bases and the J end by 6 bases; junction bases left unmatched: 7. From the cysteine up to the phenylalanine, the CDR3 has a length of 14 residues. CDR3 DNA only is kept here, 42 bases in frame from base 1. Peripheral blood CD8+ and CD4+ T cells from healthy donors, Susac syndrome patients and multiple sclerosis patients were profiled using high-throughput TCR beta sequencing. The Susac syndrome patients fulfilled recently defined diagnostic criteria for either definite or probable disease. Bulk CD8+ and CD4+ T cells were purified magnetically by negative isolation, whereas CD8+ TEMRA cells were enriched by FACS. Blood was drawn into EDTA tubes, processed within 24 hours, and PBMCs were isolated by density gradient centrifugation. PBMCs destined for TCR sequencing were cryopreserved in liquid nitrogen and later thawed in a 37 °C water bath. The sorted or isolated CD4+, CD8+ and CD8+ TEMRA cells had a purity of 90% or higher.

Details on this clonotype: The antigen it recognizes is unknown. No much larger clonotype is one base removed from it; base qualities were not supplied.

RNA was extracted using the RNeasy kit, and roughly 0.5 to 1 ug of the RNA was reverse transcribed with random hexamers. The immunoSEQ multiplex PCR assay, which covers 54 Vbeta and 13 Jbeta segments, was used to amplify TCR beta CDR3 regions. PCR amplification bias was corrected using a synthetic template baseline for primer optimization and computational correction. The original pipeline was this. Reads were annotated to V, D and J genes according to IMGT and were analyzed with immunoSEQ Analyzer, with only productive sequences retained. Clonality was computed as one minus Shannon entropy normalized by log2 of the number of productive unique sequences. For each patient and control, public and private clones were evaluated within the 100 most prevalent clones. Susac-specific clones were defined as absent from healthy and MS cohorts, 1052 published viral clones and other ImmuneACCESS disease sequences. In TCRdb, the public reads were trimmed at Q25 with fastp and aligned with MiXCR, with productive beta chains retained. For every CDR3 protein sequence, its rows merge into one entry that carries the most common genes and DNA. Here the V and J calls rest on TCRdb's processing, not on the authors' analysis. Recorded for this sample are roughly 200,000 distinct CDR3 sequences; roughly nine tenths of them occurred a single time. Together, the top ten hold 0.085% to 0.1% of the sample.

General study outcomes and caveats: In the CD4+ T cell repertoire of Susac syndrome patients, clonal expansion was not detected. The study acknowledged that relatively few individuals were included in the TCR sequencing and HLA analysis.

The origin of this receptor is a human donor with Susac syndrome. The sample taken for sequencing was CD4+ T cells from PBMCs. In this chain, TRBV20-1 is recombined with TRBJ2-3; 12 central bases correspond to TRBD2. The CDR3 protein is CSAESSGRDDTQYF. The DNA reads TGCAGTGCCGAATCTAGCGGGAGGGATGATACGCAGTATTTT.